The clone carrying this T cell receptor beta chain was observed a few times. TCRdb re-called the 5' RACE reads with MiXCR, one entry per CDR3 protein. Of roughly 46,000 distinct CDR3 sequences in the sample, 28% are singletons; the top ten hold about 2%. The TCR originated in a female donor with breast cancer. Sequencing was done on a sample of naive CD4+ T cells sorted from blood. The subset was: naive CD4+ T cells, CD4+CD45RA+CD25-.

Here the CDR3 reads CASSLLGSGNTEAFF. The CDR3 nucleotides are TGTGCCAGCAGTCTCCTAGGTAGCGGGAACACTGAAGCTTTCTTT. The chain uses TRBV6-1 and TRBJ1-1; D unresolved. The CDR3 sequence is 15 residues long. Trimming took 5 bases from V and 1 from J, leaving 14 bases between them. CDR1 is MNHNS, CDR2 SASEGT, per germline.